Listed here are 25 T cell receptor beta chains from one sample, sequenced in a study of T-cell memory formation after mild COVID-19. TCRdb used MiXCR to reprocess the 5' RACE reads, holding one entry per CDR3 protein. The table includes approximately 350,000 distinct CDR3 sequences, 10% to 15% detected once. Material: PBMCs or a T cell subset sorted from them (not recorded which). Receptors were obtained from a man younger than 35 who had mild COVID-19 (a few samples of this study predate the infection). Cell type and time point are not known.

In this sample, this clonotype turned up a few times. The chain recombines TRBV6-5 with TRBJ2-7; 7 nucleotides line up with TRBD2. V lost 5 bases, J lost 7 bases, and 8 bases stayed unmatched. This CDR3 has 13 amino acids. CDR1 MNHEY and CDR2 SVGAGI come from the germline V gene. The CDR3 spells CASSPRTRGEQYV. CDR3 DNA sequence: TGTGCCAGCAGTCCTCGGACTAGAGGGGAGCAGTACGTC.

This chain uses TRBV6-5 with TRBJ1-6; TRBD1 is a possible D gene (6 bases). Trimming took off 7 bases at V and 5 bases at J, with 15 bases between the two ends. Germline-derived CDR1 and CDR2 are MNHEY and SVGAGI. The CDR3 runs 15 residues. The CDR3 reads CASTINRDNNSPLHF. The DNA of the CDR3 is TGTGCCAGCACGATAAACAGGGATAATAATTCACCCCTCCACTTT.

The CDR3 is CASSLAGGANNSPLHF. The CDR3 nucleotides are TGTGCCAGCAGCTTGGCCGGGGGGGCTAACAATTCACCCCTCCACTTT. The rearrangement uses TRBV5-5 and TRBJ1-6, with D maybe TRBD1 (6 bases). CDR1 and CDR2 (germline): SGHKS, YYEKEE (reference sequence). The CDR3 is made up of 16 amino acids. V was cut by 0 bases and J by 7 bases, with 14 bases left in between.

This clonotype was counted at least ten times. The chain links TRBV7-2 to TRBJ1-1; 7 nucleotides match TRBD1. The J segment lost 12 bases and the V segment lost 4 bases, leaving 14 bases of the junction unmatched. CDR3 length: 14 residues. Germline CDR1 reads SGHTA; CDR2 reads FQGNSA. The CDR3 DNA is TGTGCCAGCAGCTCGCAGGGGGGATCAGGAGCGACTTTCTTT. Amino acid sequence: CASSSQGGSGATFF. The whole variable domain, filled in from reference TRBV7-2 and TRBJ1-1, reads GAGVSQSPSNKVTEKGKDVELRCDPISGHTALYWYRQSLGQGLEFLIYFQGNSAPDKSGLPSDRFSAERTGGSVSTLTIQRTQQEDSAVYLCASSSQGGSGATFFGQGTRLTVV.

This clonotype turned up a few times. In DNA, the CDR3 is TGTGCCAGCAGTGTTGACAGAAGCACAGATACGCAGTATTTT. It codes for CASSVDRSTDTQYF. J is TRBJ2-3 and V is TRBV2; possible D gene TRBD1, 5 bases. In germline, CDR1 is SNHLY, CDR2 FYNNEI. The CDR3 is 14 residues long. Between the trimmed V and J ends, which lost 4 bases and 0 bases, there was a span of 8 bases.

Many counts were recorded for this clonotype. The chain couples TRBV24-1 to TRBJ1-1, with TRBD1 as a possible D gene (6 bases). The germline V gene has CDR1 KGHDR and CDR2 SFDVKD. Trimming pared 6 bases from V and 5 bases from J, leaving 6 bases between. The CDR3 totals 11 residues. The chain's CDR3 is CATSQGTEAFF. CDR3 nucleotide sequence: TGTGCCACCAGTCAGGGGACTGAAGCTTTCTTT.

Ten or more counts support this clonotype. The chain uses TRBV6-6 and TRBJ1-1, with D hard to call. This CDR3 comprises 11 residues. The germline CDR1 and CDR2 sequences are MNHNY and SVGAGI (reference sequence). The V end lost 1 base, the J end lost 7 bases, and 4 bases lay between the germline ends. CDR3 sequence (DNA): TGTGCCAGCAGTTACTTGGGTGAAGCTTTCTTT. Protein sequence: CASSYLGEAFF.

The chain employs TRBV6-2 or TRBV6-3 and TRBJ2-3, with 11 nucleotides matching TRBD1. This CDR3 spans 18 amino acids. V lost 0 bases and J lost 2; bases outside the gene matches: 7. Per germline, CDR1 MNHEY and CDR2 SVGEGT. As DNA, the CDR3 is TGTGCCAGCAGTTACTCGGACAGGGGGCGCGGGGCCACAGATACGCAGTATTTT. It is translated as CASSYSDRGRGATDTQYF.

The V gene is TRBV19, the J gene TRBJ1-6; D ambiguous. CDR1 LNHDA and CDR2 SQIVND come from the germline V gene (reference sequence). The CDR3 length is 15 residues. V was trimmed by 4 bases and J by 10 bases, leaving 17 bases between them. This CDR3 reads CASSRVERLRSPLHF. The CDR3 region has the DNA TGTGCCAGTAGTAGGGTGGAGAGATTGAGGTCACCCCTCCACTTT. Together with reference TRBV19 and TRBJ1-6, the CDR3 gives the full variable domain: DGGITQSPKYLFRKEGQNVTLSCEQNLNHDAMYWYRQDPGQGLRLIYYSQIVNDFQKGDIAEGYSVSREKKESFPLTVTSAQKNPTAFYLCASSRVERLRSPLHFGNGTRLTVT.

This clonotype turned up a few times. This chain uses TRBV11-2 with TRBJ1-4; 8 bases are shared with TRBD1. Germline V gene lookup returns CDR1 SGHAT and CDR2 FQNNGV. The CDR3 contains 15 residues. The trim removed 4 bases at V and 7 bases at J, leaving 8 bases unmatched. The CDR3 is CASSSGGGTGEKLFF. The CDR3 nucleotides are TGTGCCAGCAGCTCCGGGGGGGGGACAGGTGAAAAACTGTTTTTT. Filled out from reference TRBV11-2 and TRBJ1-4, the complete variable domain reads EAGVAQSPRYKIIEKRQSVAFWCNPISGHATLYWYQQILGQGPKLLIQFQNNGVVDDSQLPKDRFSAERLKGVDSTLKIQPAKLEDSAVYLCASSSGGGTGEKLFFGSGTQLSVL.

The table lists this clonotype with a few counts. The chain combines TRBV6-5 with TRBJ1-2; D is uncertain. The V and J ends lost 0 bases and 4 bases respectively, with 9 bases between them. Per germline, CDR1 MNHEY and CDR2 SVGAGI. The CDR3 length is 14 residues. The CDR3 DNA follows: TGTGCCAGCAGTTACTCGTCCTTCGGCTATGGCTACACCTTC. Its protein product is CASSYSSFGYGYTF.

This clonotype was observed a handful of times. V and J are TRBV4-2 and TRBJ2-3; D is undetermined. Trimming took 5 bases from V and 6 from J, leaving 9 bases between them. The CDR3 is made up of 12 amino acids. Germline V lookup: CDR1 LGHNA, CDR2 YNFKEQ. The CDR3: CASSGMRDTQYF. The CDR3 coding sequence is TGTGCCAGCAGCGGGATGAGGGATACGCAGTATTTT.

This clonotype has a handful of counts. The chain employs TRBV7-9 and TRBJ1-5; the match to TRBD1 covers 7 bases. Per germline, CDR1 SEHNR and CDR2 FQNEAQ (reference sequence). The V gene end was trimmed by 5 bases and the J gene end by 9 bases; junction bases not matched to a gene: 10. The length of the CDR3 is 14 residues. The CDR3 loop is CASSPDRVDWPQHF. DNA for the CDR3: TGTGCCAGCAGCCCCGACAGGGTGGATTGGCCCCAGCATTTT.

This clonotype has more than one count but fewer than ten. The chain couples TRBV7-2 to TRBJ1-1; tentatively, D is TRBD1 (5 bases). V gave up 5 bases and J gave up 11 bases, with 15 bases separating them. The CDR3 totals 12 residues. Per the germline V gene, CDR1 is SGHTA and CDR2 is FQGNSA. This CDR3 is CASSEGRLSAFF. The CDR3 nucleotides read TGTGCCAGCAGCGAGGGGAGGCTTTCGGCTTTCTTT.

This chain links TRBV7-9 with TRBJ1-1; D call uncertain. The CDR3 sequence is 14 residues long. The V gene lost 1 base and the J gene lost 5 bases, with 11 bases spanning the gap. CDR1 and CDR2 (germline): SEHNR, FQNEAQ (reference sequence). The CDR3 is CASSLDSRGTEAFF. DNA for the CDR3: TGTGCCAGCAGCTTAGATAGCAGAGGGACTGAAGCTTTCTTT. The full variable domain, completed using reference TRBV7-9 and TRBJ1-1, is DTGVSQNPRHKITKRGQNVTFRCDPISEHNRLYWYRQTLGQGPEFLTYFQNEAQLEKSRLLSDRFSAERPKGSFSTLEIQRTEQGDSAMYLCASSLDSRGTEAFFGQGTRLTVV.

V and J are TRBV10-3 and TRBJ1-5; D gene ambiguous. This CDR3 is built from 13 residues. Trimming took 7 bases from V and 1 from J, leaving 8 bases between them. Looked up from germline, CDR1 is ENHRY and CDR2 is SYGVKD. The CDR3 DNA reads as TGTGCCATCACATCGGAGAGCAATCAGCCCCAGCATTTT. Translating it yields CAITSESNQPQHF.

This clonotype was detected a few times. The genes are TRBV19 and TRBJ2-1, with unresolved D. CDR1 is LNHDA and CDR2 is SQIVND in the germline V gene (reference sequence). CDR3 length: 15 amino acids. The V end lost 5 bases, the J end lost 0 bases, and 11 bases lay between the germline ends. CDR3 bases: TGTGCCAGTAGTTACGGACCCAGCTCCTACAATGAGCAGTTCTTC. This codes for CASSYGPSSYNEQFF.

The sample holds a few counts of this clonotype. The V call is TRBV9, the J call TRBJ2-1, with D possibly being TRBD1 (6 bases). Germline assignment: CDR1 SGDLS and CDR2 YYNGEE. The CDR3 is 15 residues long. Trimming took off 4 bases at V and 4 bases at J, with 15 bases between the two ends. CDR3 protein: CASSPPGQPYNEQFF. Written as DNA, the CDR3 is TGTGCCAGCAGCCCCCCTGGACAGCCTTACAATGAGCAGTTCTTC.

V gene TRBV6-5 combines with J gene TRBJ2-7; D might be TRBD1 or TRBD2, each matching 5 bases. Germline V gene sequence: CDR1 MNHEY, CDR2 SVGAGI. Trimming shortened V by 2 bases and J by 7 bases, and 12 bases separated the two germline ends. This CDR3 comprises 13 residues. CDR3 in amino acids: CASSYTGSGEQYV. Here the CDR3 DNA reads TGTGCCAGCAGTTACACAGGTTCGGGGGAGCAGTACGTC.

The genes are TRBV27 and TRBJ2-3, with D perhaps matching TRBD1 (6 bases). Germline V lookup: CDR1 MNHEY, CDR2 SMNVEV (reference sequence). V lost 8 bases, J lost 2 bases, and 14 bases lay in between. The CDR3 sequence is 14 residues long. The CDR3 DNA is TGTGCCAGCGGCGCAGGGGACGACACAGATACGCAGTATTTT. Its protein product is CASGAGDDTDTQYF.

The gene calls are TRBV5-4 and TRBJ1-2; 8 nucleotides agree with TRBD1. Looked up from germline, CDR1 is SGHNT and CDR2 is YYREEE (reference sequence). Losses at the gene ends were 1 base for V and 1 base for J; bases not matched to a gene: 9. This CDR3 is built from 17 residues. In DNA form, the CDR3 reads TGTGCCAGCAGCTTGAGCTTCAGGGACAGGAATAACTATGGCTACACCTTC. Protein: CASSLSFRDRNNYGYTF.

This clonotype was observed at least ten times. This chain connects TRBV7-2 to TRBJ1-2; 9 nucleotides agree with TRBD1. CDR1 and CDR2 (germline): SGHTA, FQGNSA. V lost 5 bases and J lost 3; bases outside the gene matches: 4. The CDR3 totals 14 residues. In DNA form, the CDR3 reads TGTGCCAGCAGCCTGGGGACAGGGTACTATGGCTACACCTTC. It is translated as CASSLGTGYYGYTF.

This clonotype was detected only a few times. This chain links TRBV12-3 or TRBV12-4 with TRBJ2-1; no definite D call. The CDR3 length is 12 residues. Deletions cut 5 bases from V and 5 bases from J, with 7 bases between. The CDR3 loop is CASSRNDNEQFF. The CDR3 region has the DNA TGTGCCAGCAGTCGGAACGACAATGAGCAGTTCTTC.

This clonotype was detected a few times. This CDR3 reads CASSPDRGLYNEQFF. CDR3 DNA: TGTGCCAGCAGCCCCGACAGGGGGCTCTACAATGAGCAGTTCTTC. J is TRBJ2-1 and V is TRBV7-9; TRBD1 matches 10 bases. Looked up from germline, CDR1 is SEHNR and CDR2 is FQNEAQ (reference sequence). Trimming cost V 5 bases and J 3 bases; bases outside gene matches: 4. The CDR3 is made up of 15 amino acids.

This chain connects TRBV4-1 to TRBJ1-4; TRBD1 is a possible D gene (5 bases). V was clipped by 4 bases and J by 8 bases, with 20 bases between them. CDR1 is MGHRA and CDR2 is YSYEKL in the germline V gene. The CDR3 totals 16 residues. The CDR3 region is CASSREISGTQEKLFF. The DNA of the CDR3 is TGCGCCAGCAGCCGAGAGATATCCGGGACCCAGGAAAAACTGTTTTTT.